Below, one T cell receptor beta chain is given with its context. Its antigen is as yet unknown. The data originate from a study of CD8+ T cells in alopecia areata. Study-level information: It was oral tofacitinib, at 5 to 10 mg twice daily, that treated patients received. Overall study findings and caveats: Elevated clonality characterized lesional scalp relative to normal scalp, particularly in alopecia totalis/universalis. Alphabeta T cells residing in normal skin are also sequenced in scalp samples.

V was shortened by 3 bases and J by 4 bases, with 7 bases between the two germline ends. Germline V lookup: CDR1 MDHEN, CDR2 SYDVKM. This CDR3 region has 12 residues. Investigators isolated RNA and reverse transcribed it into cDNA to act as the sequencing template. Profiling relied on immunoSEQ multiplex PCR, and the TCRdb table lists in-frame clones only, not all of them. Seen here are 120,000 or so clones, roughly 58% observed once, and the top ten hold roughly 4.8%. The sample here was CD4+ T cells sorted from blood, taken at week 0. The rearrangement uses TRBV28 and TRBJ2-7; TRBD1 is a possible D gene (6 bases). The receptor comes from a human donor with alopecia areata. CDR3: CASSLDSYEQYF. In DNA form, the CDR3 reads TGTGCCAGCAGTTTGGACAGTTACGAGCAGTACTTC.